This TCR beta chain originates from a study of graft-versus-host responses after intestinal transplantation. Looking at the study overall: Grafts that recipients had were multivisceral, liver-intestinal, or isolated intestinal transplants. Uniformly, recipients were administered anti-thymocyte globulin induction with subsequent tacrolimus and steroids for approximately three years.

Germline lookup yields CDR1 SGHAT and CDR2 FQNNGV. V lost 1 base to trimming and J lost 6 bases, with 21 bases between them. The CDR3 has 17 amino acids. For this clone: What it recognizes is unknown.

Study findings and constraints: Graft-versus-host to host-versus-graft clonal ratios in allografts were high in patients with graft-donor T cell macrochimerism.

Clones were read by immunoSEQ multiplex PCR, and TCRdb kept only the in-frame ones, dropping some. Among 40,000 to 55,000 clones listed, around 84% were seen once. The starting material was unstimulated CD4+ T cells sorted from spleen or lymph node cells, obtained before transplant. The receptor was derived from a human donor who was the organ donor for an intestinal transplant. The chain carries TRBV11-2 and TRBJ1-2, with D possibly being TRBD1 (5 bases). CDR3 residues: CASSLVVARGVGDGYTF. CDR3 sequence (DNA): TGTGCCAGCAGCTTAGTGGTTGCCAGAGGGGTGGGAGATGGCTACACCTTC.